Here is one T cell receptor (beta chain) with its context. Its cognate antigen is unknown. The source of the sample is a study of T cells in localized non-small cell lung cancer. Study-level points and caveats: Uninvolved adjacent lung had higher T cell clonality than tumor and all other tissues. Without multi-region sequencing, intratumor heterogeneity could not be excluded. When the top 100 tumor clones were examined, a median about 60 of them also appeared in the adjacent lung, which was paired and uninvolved.

The V gene's germline CDR1 is LGHNT and CDR2 FRNRAP. This CDR3 has 12 residues. V lost 1 base and J lost 7, with 7 bases in between. Clones were sequenced by immunoSEQ multiplex PCR, and TCRdb holds only the in-frame ones, with some missing. The sample lists about 40,000 clones; about 91% were seen once. Specimen: PBMCs, collected before any cancer treatment. This clonotype originated in a woman aged 35-70 years with stage II lung adenocarcinoma. V is TRBV12-5 and J is TRBJ2-5, with unresolved D. The CDR3 loop reads CASGLDVGTQYF. The CDR3 nucleotides read TGTGCTAGTGGTTTGGATGTGGGGACCCAGTACTTC.